The 5 T cell receptor beta chains below come from one sample, sequenced in a study of shared clonotypes between healthy human individuals. The method was immunoSEQ multiplex PCR; TCRdb's version includes in-frame clones alone and lacks a portion of them. The table records approximately 320,000 clones, roughly 84% of them present only once. Sequenced input: memory CD8+ T cells sorted from blood. Sample subset: CD45RO+ cells pooled with CCR7-negative TemRA cells. The receptors here all came from a man younger than 30 in good health.

V usage is TRBV30 and J usage is TRBJ2-1, with D perhaps TRBD2 (6 bases). Germline lookup yields CDR1 GTSNPN and CDR2 SVGIG (reference sequence). This CDR3 spans 12 amino acids. V dropped 4 bases and J dropped 8 bases, with 12 bases sitting between them. Here the CDR3 DNA reads TGTGCCTGGACCGACCGGGAGCATGAGCAGTTCTTC. Translated, it gives CAWTDREHEQFF.

The chain recombines TRBV30 with TRBJ1-5; D not certain. The CDR3 sequence is 13 residues long. Trimming took 2 bases from V and 7 from J, leaving 12 bases between them. The germline V gene has CDR1 GTSNPN and CDR2 SVGIG (reference sequence). Here the CDR3 reads CAWSREKPQPQHF. The CDR3 nucleotides are TGTGCCTGGAGTCGGGAGAAACCCCAGCCCCAGCATTTT.

The chain uses TRBV2 and TRBJ1-6; D is unresolved. This CDR3 has 12 residues. From germline, CDR1 is SNHLY and CDR2 FYNNEI. V lost 6 bases and J 1 base, leaving 1 base between the germline ends. CDR3 nucleotides: TGTGCCAGCAGATCCTATAATTCACCCCTCCACTTT. The encoded protein is CASRSYNSPLHF.

V usage is TRBV7-9 and J usage is TRBJ2-3, with D hard to call. This CDR3 has 14 amino acids. V lost 5 bases and J 1 base, leaving 10 bases between the germline ends. Germline V gives CDR1 SEHNR, CDR2 FQNEAQ (reference sequence). CDR3 sequence (DNA): TGTGCCAGCAGCCCACCCACCGGCACAGATACGCAGTATTTT. It specifies CASSPPTGTDTQYF.

This chain connects TRBV19 to TRBJ2-4, with 10 bases matching TRBD1. The junction had 9 bases not matched to a gene; V was cut back by 5 bases and J by 5 bases. Germline lookup yields CDR1 LNHDA and CDR2 SQIVND (reference sequence). CDR3 size: 16 residues. In nucleotides, the CDR3 is TGTGCCAGTAGTCTCCCTGGGACAGGGGAAGAAAACATTCAGTACTTC. Its protein product is CASSLPGTGEENIQYF.